What follows are 17 T cell receptor beta chains derived from one specimen sequenced in a study of CD8 T cells in ankylosing spondylitis. TCRdb analysed the 5' RACE reads with MiXCR anew, one entry per CDR3 protein. The table records more than 100,000 distinct CDR3 sequences, about an eighth of them present only once. Sequencing was performed on blood, either unsorted or a sorted T cell fraction (not recorded which). All receptors come from a female donor with ankylosing spondylitis or in good health (not recorded which).

Ten or more counts support this clonotype. This chain uses TRBV6-1 with TRBJ1-5; D is unclear. Germline loops: CDR1 MNHNS, CDR2 SASEGT. CDR3 size: 13 residues. The V and J ends lost 1 base and 6 bases respectively, with 7 bases between them. CDR3 region: CASSEGWGQPQHF. The CDR3 DNA reads TGTGCCAGCAGTGAAGGTTGGGGTCAGCCCCAGCATTTT.

There are many counts of this clonotype. J is TRBJ2-3 and V is TRBV11-2; D perhaps matches TRBD2 (6 bases). With 5 bases removed from V and 6 bases from J, the gap between germline ends came to 21 bases. Per the germline V gene, CDR1 is SGHAT and CDR2 is FQNNGV. The CDR3 has 16 residues. CDR3 residues: CASSITTSHLGDTQYF. CDR3 in DNA: TGTGCCAGCAGCATTACTACTAGCCACCTTGGGGATACGCAGTATTTT.

This clonotype was picked up many times. This chain links TRBV12-3 or TRBV12-4 with TRBJ2-7, with 7 nucleotides matching TRBD1. Trimming at V came to 6 bases and at J to 2 bases, leaving 7 bases not matched to a gene. The length of the CDR3 is 14 residues. The CDR3 loop reads CASSRRQGAYEQYF. CDR3 coding DNA: TGTGCCAGCAGCCGAAGACAGGGAGCCTACGAGCAGTACTTC.

This clonotype was detected many times. V usage is TRBV5-1 and J usage is TRBJ1-1; maybe TRBD1 (6 bases). There are 14 residues in the CDR3. CDR1 and CDR2 (germline): SGHRS, YFSETQ. V lost 3 bases, J lost 1 base, and 10 bases lay in between. The CDR3 DNA is TGCGCCAGCAGCTCCAAGGGACAGAACACTGAAGCTTTCTTT. Protein sequence: CASSSKGQNTEAFF.

This clonotype was recorded at least ten times. The V call is TRBV20-1, the J call TRBJ2-1, with D possibly TRBD2 on 7 matching bases. Per the germline V gene, CDR1 is DFQATT and CDR2 is SNEGSKA (reference sequence). The CDR3 runs 13 residues. CDR3 DNA sequence: TGCGCCCGCGGGGGCCTCTCCTACAATGAGCAGTTCTTC. It codes for CARGGLSYNEQFF.

This clonotype was picked up many times. This chain connects TRBV5-1 to TRBJ1-4; 7 bases agree with TRBD1. This CDR3 contains 15 residues. The J segment lost 5 bases and the V segment lost 1 base, leaving 5 bases of the junction unmatched. Germline CDR1 SGHRS, CDR2 YFSETQ. The CDR3 reads CASSLSGTENEKLFF. The CDR3 nucleotides read TGCGCCAGCAGCTTGAGCGGGACAGAGAATGAAAAACTGTTTTTT.

This clonotype was counted at least ten times. The V call is TRBV7-9, the J call TRBJ2-7; 11 bases agree with TRBD2. CDR1 and CDR2 (germline): SEHNR, FQNEAQ (reference sequence). J was trimmed by 3 bases and V by 4 bases; bases with no gene match: 8. The CDR3 has 16 residues. The CDR3 is CASSSSLAGGFYEQYF. In DNA, the CDR3 is TGTGCCAGCAGCTCCTCCCTAGCGGGAGGTTTCTACGAGCAGTACTTC.

In its sample, this clonotype was seen many times. The V call is TRBV7-9, the J call TRBJ2-2, with a possible D match to TRBD2 (6 bases). The germline gives CDR1 SEHNR, CDR2 FQNEAQ (reference sequence). The CDR3 runs to 15 residues. Deletions cut 5 bases from V and 5 bases from J, with 15 bases between. The CDR3 DNA reads as TGTGCCAGCAGCGCAACGGGGGTCCTTACCGGGGAGCTGTTTTTT. Translated: CASSATGVLTGELFF. Full variable domain (outside the CDR3, taken from reference TRBV7-9 and TRBJ2-2): DTGVSQNPRHKITKRGQNVTFRCDPISEHNRLYWYRQTLGQGPEFLTYFQNEAQLEKSRLLSDRFSAERPKGSFSTLEIQRTEQGDSAMYLCASSATGVLTGELFFGEGSRLTVL.

This clonotype was observed a handful of times. This rearrangement joins TRBV6-2 or TRBV6-3 to TRBJ1-2, with 7 nucleotides matching TRBD1. Per germline, CDR1 MNHEY and CDR2 SVGEGT. After removal of 6 bases from V and 2 bases from J, the junction contained 15 bases not matched to a gene. This CDR3 spans 17 amino acids. In DNA, the CDR3 is TGTGCCAGCAGCCGCACCCTCCGACAGGGCGGGAACTATGGCTACACCTTC. Protein: CASSRTLRQGGNYGYTF.

This clonotype was picked up many times. This chain uses TRBV28 with TRBJ1-5; D is ambiguous. The germline V gene has CDR1 MDHEN and CDR2 SYDVKM. V was pared by 6 bases and J by 9 bases, with 18 bases between. This CDR3 is 14 amino acids long. The CDR3: CASSLQSRVRPQHF. The CDR3 DNA follows: TGTGCCAGCAGCTTACAAAGCAGAGTTCGGCCCCAGCATTTT.

This clonotype appeared many times. The chain has TRBV6-1 and TRBJ2-1; TRBD1 agrees at 7 bases. Germline V gene lookup returns CDR1 MNHNS and CDR2 SASEGT. Trimming cost V 6 bases and J 7 bases; bases outside gene matches: 12. The CDR3 length is 15 residues. The CDR3, as DNA: TGTGCCAGCAGGCCCGGGACAGTACACGGGAATGAGCAGTTCTTC. Translation gives CASRPGTVHGNEQFF.

A few counts support this clonotype. The V call is TRBV6-5, the J call TRBJ2-3; D call uncertain. Trimming removed 8 bases from V and 2 bases from J, with 11 bases in between. The CDR3 has 13 amino acids. Germline CDR1 is MNHEY and CDR2 is SVGAGI. The CDR3 region has the DNA TGTGCCAGCGGTTCCCTTGTCACAGATACGCAGTATTTT. This translates into CASGSLVTDTQYF.

This chain joins TRBV5-1 and TRBJ1-1; tentative D call: TRBD1 (6 bases). The CDR3 consists of 14 residues. Germline lookup yields CDR1 SGHRS and CDR2 YFSETQ. The ends were cut back, 2 bases at V and 4 bases at J, with 12 bases in the middle. The CDR3, as DNA: TGCGCCAGCAGCTTAGGGACACAGAGCACTGAAGCTTTCTTT. Translating gives CASSLGTQSTEAFF. Full variable domain (remainder filled in from reference TRBV5-1 and TRBJ1-1): KAGVTQTPRYLIKTRGQQVTLSCSPISGHRSVSWYQQTPGQGLQFLFEYFSETQRNKGNFPGRFSGRQFSNSRSEMNVSTLELGDSALYLCASSLGTQSTEAFFGQGTRLTVV.

In this sample, this clonotype turned up many times. The rearrangement joins TRBV5-1 to TRBJ1-3, with D tentatively TRBD1 (5 bases). The CDR3 is 15 amino acids. Trimming left V 2 bases short and J 0 bases short, with 9 bases between. Germline CDR1 is SGHRS and CDR2 is YFSETQ. CDR3 amino acids: CASSFDSRSGNTIYF. The CDR3 DNA reads as TGCGCCAGCAGCTTCGACAGTCGCTCTGGAAACACCATATATTTT.

CDR3 DNA sequence: TGTGCCAGCAGTACGACAGGGGTTGAGCAGTTCTTC. This sequence encodes CASSTTGVEQFF. The chain employs TRBV27 and TRBJ2-1, with 8 bases fitting TRBD1. The CDR3 extends over 12 amino acids. Looked up from germline, CDR1 is MNHEY and CDR2 is SMNVEV (reference sequence). The J segment lost 9 bases and the V segment lost 5 bases, leaving 3 bases of the junction unmatched.

This clonotype was seen many times. V gene TRBV20-1 combines with J gene TRBJ2-3, with D perhaps given as TRBD1 or TRBD2 (5 bases each). This CDR3 contains 15 residues. Between the trimmed V and J ends, which lost 4 bases and 0 bases, there was a span of 14 bases. Germline V lookup: CDR1 DFQATT, CDR2 SNEGSKA (reference sequence). CDR3 protein: CSAIDGDVSTDTQYF. CDR3 bases: TGCAGTGCTATTGACGGGGACGTAAGCACAGATACGCAGTATTTT.

This clonotype was observed many times. The chain uses TRBV20-1 and TRBJ2-7; D unclear. Germline-derived CDR1 and CDR2 are DFQATT and SNEGSKA (reference sequence). Trimming took 0 bases from V and 6 from J, leaving 21 bases between them. The CDR3 runs to 16 residues. This CDR3 reads CSARDSLGPRISEQYF. CDR3 DNA sequence: TGCAGTGCTAGAGATTCCCTAGGACCCAGGATCTCCGAGCAGTACTTC.